This is a list of T cell receptor beta chains from one sample in a study of T cell responses to AZD1222 COVID-19 vaccine. The repertoire was sequenced with immunoSEQ multiplex PCR; TCRdb's copy has only in-frame clones and lacks some. This table has about 140,000 clones, approximately 88% appearing once. The sample consisted of peripheral blood, taken on day 0 of AZD1222 vaccination. All receptors come from an adult in good health. Both conserved end residues are part of each CDR3. Fields, in order: clone size, J gene, D gene, V gene, CDR3 DNA, CDR3 protein. D genes are given only for firm matches. Clone size, where shown, is once, few, many, or a class for clones that have expanded.

clone_size: .
j_call: TRBJ2-7
d_call: .
v_call: TRBV11-2
cdr3_nt: TGTGCCAGCAGCCAGGGGCGGGACACCTACGAGCAGTACTTC
cdr3_aa: CASSQGRDTYEQYF

clone_size: .
j_call: TRBJ1-1
d_call: TRBD1
v_call: TRBV5-1
cdr3_nt: TGCGCCAGCAGCTTAGGACAGGGGCGGATTGGTACTGAAGCTTTCTTT
cdr3_aa: CASSLGQGRIGTEAFF

clone_size: .
j_call: TRBJ2-5
d_call: .
v_call: TRBV5-1
cdr3_nt: TGCGCCAGCAGACGACAGGTCGGGGGCCGCCAAGAGACCCAGTACTTC
cdr3_aa: CASRRQVGGRQETQYF

clone_size: .
j_call: TRBJ2-7
d_call: TRBD2
v_call: TRBV27
cdr3_nt: TGTGCCAGCAGCCTGACTAGCGGATACGAGCAGTACTTC
cdr3_aa: CASSLTSGYEQYF

clone_size: .
j_call: TRBJ2-7
d_call: .
v_call: TRBV10-1
cdr3_nt: TGCGCCAGCACCCCCCCGGTCTCCTGCTCCTACGAGCAGTACTTC
cdr3_aa: CASTPPVSCSYEQYF

clone_size: .
j_call: TRBJ2-1
d_call: .
v_call: TRBV28
cdr3_nt: TGTGCCAGCAGTTTAGGCGGCTACAATGAGCAGTTCTTC
cdr3_aa: CASSLGGYNEQFF

clone_size: few
j_call: TRBJ1-6
d_call: TRBD1
v_call: TRBV28
cdr3_nt: TGTGCCAGCAGTTCAGGGGGTGGCAATTCACCCCTCCACTTT
cdr3_aa: CASSSGGGNSPLHF

clone_size: .
j_call: TRBJ2-1
d_call: .
v_call: TRBV5-1
cdr3_nt: TGCGCCAGCAGCCAGACCCGTATAGGGGGCTACAATGAGCAGTTCTTC
cdr3_aa: CASSQTRIGGYNEQFF

clone_size: .
j_call: TRBJ2-3
d_call: .
v_call: TRBV9
cdr3_nt: TGTGCCAGCAGCGAGATGAGCACAGATACGCAGTATTTT
cdr3_aa: CASSEMSTDTQYF

clone_size: .
j_call: TRBJ1-5
d_call: .
v_call: TRBV7-9
cdr3_nt: TGTGCCAGCAGCGCGGGGGGACATGCTCAGCCCCAGCATTTT
cdr3_aa: CASSAGGHAQPQHF

clone_size: .
j_call: TRBJ2-5
d_call: TRBD2
v_call: TRBV6-5
cdr3_nt: TGTGCCAGCAGTTACCGCCGGACTAGCCCCCGAGGGACCCAGTACTTC
cdr3_aa: CASSYRRTSPRGTQYF

clone_size: .
j_call: TRBJ2-1
d_call: TRBD2
v_call: TRBV5-4
cdr3_nt: TGTGCCAGCAGCTTATCCGCGGGAGTGACCGCCAATGAGCAGTTCTTC
cdr3_aa: CASSLSAGVTANEQFF

clone_size: .
j_call: TRBJ1-3
d_call: .
v_call: TRBV28
cdr3_nt: TGTGCCAGCAGTCCCTCCGCGGGGAGCTCTGGAAACACCATATATTTT
cdr3_aa: CASSPSAGSSGNTIYF

clone_size: .
j_call: TRBJ2-1
d_call: TRBD2
v_call: TRBV28
cdr3_nt: TGTGCCAGCAGTTTATTCGGACTAGCCCTGGGTGAGCAGTTCTTC
cdr3_aa: CASSLFGLALGEQFF

clone_size: few
j_call: TRBJ2-5
d_call: TRBD1
v_call: TRBV27
cdr3_nt: TGTGCCAGCAGCATCGGGACAGGGGGCATAGAGACCCAGTACTTC
cdr3_aa: CASSIGTGGIETQYF

clone_size: .
j_call: TRBJ1-5
d_call: TRBD1
v_call: TRBV7-2
cdr3_nt: TGTGCCAGCAGCTTAACCAGGGGGCGATATCAGCCCCAGCATTTT
cdr3_aa: CASSLTRGRYQPQHF

clone_size: .
j_call: TRBJ2-7
d_call: .
v_call: TRBV6-2/TRBV6-3
cdr3_nt: TGTGCCAGCAGTTACTCGGAGAGCGGGGACATGGTGGACGAGCAGTACTTC
cdr3_aa: CASSYSESGDMVDEQYF

clone_size: .
j_call: TRBJ1-4
d_call: .
v_call: TRBV10-3
cdr3_nt: TGTGCCATCAGTGAGTCGTCGAGGTCGAATGAAAAACTGTTTTTT
cdr3_aa: CAISESSRSNEKLFF

clone_size: .
j_call: TRBJ1-1
d_call: .
v_call: TRBV27
cdr3_nt: TGTGCCAGCAGTTTATCTATTAGAAGCAGCCCGAACACTGAAGCTTTCTTT
cdr3_aa: CASSLSIRSSPNTEAFF

clone_size: .
j_call: TRBJ2-1
d_call: TRBD2
v_call: TRBV7-3
cdr3_nt: TGTGCCAGCAGCTTAAACCTAGCGGGATACAATGAGCAGTTCTTC
cdr3_aa: CASSLNLAGYNEQFF

clone_size: .
j_call: TRBJ1-1
d_call: .
v_call: TRBV24-1
cdr3_nt: TGTGCCACCAGTGATTCGACGGGGGGGTTCACTGAAGCTTTCTTT
cdr3_aa: CATSDSTGGFTEAFF

clone_size: once
j_call: TRBJ1-1
d_call: .
v_call: TRBV29-1
cdr3_nt: TGCAGCGTTGCCAGGAGACGTATGAACACTGAAGCTTTCTTT
cdr3_aa: CSVARRRMNTEAFF

clone_size: few
j_call: TRBJ1-2
d_call: .
v_call: TRBV6-5
cdr3_nt: TGTGCCAGCAGTTACGAGAGAAAAAACTATGGCTACACCTTC
cdr3_aa: CASSYERKNYGYTF

clone_size: .
j_call: TRBJ2-1
d_call: .
v_call: TRBV15
cdr3_nt: TGTGCCACCGAAACACAGGGATACAATGAGCAGTTCTTC
cdr3_aa: CATETQGYNEQFF

clone_size: once
j_call: TRBJ1-5
d_call: .
v_call: TRBV6-6
cdr3_nt: TGTGCCAGCAGTTATTTGCAGGGCAATCAGCCCCAGCATTTT
cdr3_aa: CASSYLQGNQPQHF

clone_size: .
j_call: TRBJ2-3
d_call: TRBD2
v_call: TRBV15
cdr3_nt: TGTGCCACCAGCAGAGACGCTCCAGCGGGGGTCTTCACAGATACGCAGTATTTT
cdr3_aa: CATSRDAPAGVFTDTQYF

clone_size: .
j_call: TRBJ1-2
d_call: .
v_call: TRBV28
cdr3_nt: TGTGCCAGCAGTTTAGGGACCCTTAACTATGGCTACACCTTC
cdr3_aa: CASSLGTLNYGYTF

clone_size: .
j_call: TRBJ1-4
d_call: .
v_call: TRBV19
cdr3_nt: TGTGCCAGTAGTATGGCCCAGGGAGCCACTAATGAAAAACTGTTTTTT
cdr3_aa: CASSMAQGATNEKLFF

clone_size: .
j_call: TRBJ2-2
d_call: .
v_call: TRBV7-8
cdr3_nt: TGTGCCAGCACCCTCTGGCGGAGGACGAACACCGGGGAGCTGTTTTTT
cdr3_aa: CASTLWRRTNTGELFF

clone_size: once
j_call: TRBJ1-2
d_call: .
v_call: TRBV4-2
cdr3_nt: TGTGCCAGCAGCCAAGGGCGGAACTATGGCTACACCTTC
cdr3_aa: CASSQGRNYGYTF

clone_size: .
j_call: TRBJ2-3
d_call: .
v_call: TRBV6-6
cdr3_nt: TGTGCCAGCAGCCTCCTAGCGACGGGGGATACGCAGTATTTT
cdr3_aa: CASSLLATGDTQYF

clone_size: .
j_call: TRBJ2-3
d_call: .
v_call: TRBV9
cdr3_nt: TGTGCCAGCTCCAGGGGGGAAGTTAGAGATACGCAGTATTTT
cdr3_aa: CASSRGEVRDTQYF

clone_size: .
j_call: TRBJ1-6
d_call: .
v_call: TRBV7-5
cdr3_nt: TGTGCCAGACCTATCCCGCGCACCTTTAGGGATTCACCCCTCCACTTT
cdr3_aa: CARPIPRTFRDSPLHF

clone_size: .
j_call: TRBJ2-7
d_call: TRBD2
v_call: TRBV6-5
cdr3_nt: TGTGCCAGCAGGCTGACTAGCGGGTCTTCCTACGAGCAGTACTTC
cdr3_aa: CASRLTSGSSYEQYF

clone_size: .
j_call: TRBJ1-2
d_call: .
v_call: TRBV19
cdr3_nt: TGTGCCAGTAGTATAGAGCGGGTTGCCTATGGCTACACCTTC
cdr3_aa: CASSIERVAYGYTF

clone_size: .
j_call: TRBJ1-5
d_call: TRBD1
v_call: TRBV28
cdr3_nt: TGTGCCAGCAGCCTATCGGATCACAGGGGTCAGCCCCAGCATTTT
cdr3_aa: CASSLSDHRGQPQHF

clone_size: .
j_call: TRBJ1-5
d_call: .
v_call: TRBV19
cdr3_nt: TGTGCCAGTACCCTCAGCCTCAATCAGCCCCAGCATTTT
cdr3_aa: CASTLSLNQPQHF

clone_size: .
j_call: TRBJ1-1
d_call: .
v_call: TRBV27
cdr3_nt: TGTGCCAGAGGCGGAGGGCCGGAGCAGGGCGTCTGCTTT
cdr3_aa: CARGGGPEQGVCF

clone_size: .
j_call: TRBJ1-1
d_call: TRBD1
v_call: TRBV6-4
cdr3_nt: TGTGCCAGCAGATCGACAGGGGGCATTGAAGCTGAAGCTTTCTTT
cdr3_aa: CASRSTGGIEAEAFF

clone_size: .
j_call: TRBJ1-4
d_call: .
v_call: TRBV30
cdr3_nt: TGTGCCTGGAGTGCAACCAGAGGGGGACTGAATGAAAAACTGTTTTTT
cdr3_aa: CAWSATRGGLNEKLFF

clone_size: .
j_call: TRBJ2-2
d_call: .
v_call: TRBV5-1
cdr3_nt: TGCGCCAGCAGCTTGGACAGGGTAAACACCGGGGAGCTGTTTTTT
cdr3_aa: CASSLDRVNTGELFF

clone_size: .
j_call: TRBJ1-2
d_call: .
v_call: TRBV6-5
cdr3_nt: TGTGCCAGCACATCGCAGGGTATTTATGGCTACACCTTC
cdr3_aa: CASTSQGIYGYTF

clone_size: .
j_call: TRBJ2-7
d_call: TRBD1
v_call: TRBV19
cdr3_nt: TGTGCCAGTAGTGGGGACAGGGCCTACGAGCAGTACTTC
cdr3_aa: CASSGDRAYEQYF